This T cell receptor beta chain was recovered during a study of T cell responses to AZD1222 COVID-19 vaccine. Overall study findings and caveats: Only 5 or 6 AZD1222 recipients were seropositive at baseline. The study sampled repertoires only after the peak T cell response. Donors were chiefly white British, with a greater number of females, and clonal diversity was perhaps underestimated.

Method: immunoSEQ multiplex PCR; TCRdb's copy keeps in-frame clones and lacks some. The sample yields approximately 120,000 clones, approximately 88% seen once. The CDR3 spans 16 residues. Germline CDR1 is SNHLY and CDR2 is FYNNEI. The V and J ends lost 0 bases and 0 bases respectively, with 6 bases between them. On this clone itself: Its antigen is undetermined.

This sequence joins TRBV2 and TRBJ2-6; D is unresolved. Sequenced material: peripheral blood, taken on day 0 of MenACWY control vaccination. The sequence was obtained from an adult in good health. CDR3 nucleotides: TGTGCCAGCAGTGAAGCAGGCAGCTCTGGGGCCAACGTCCTGACTTTC. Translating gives CASSEAGSSGANVLTF.